The 6 T cell receptor beta chains reported below all come from one sample, sequenced in a study of blood T cell repertoires in COVID-19. Clones were sequenced by immunoSEQ multiplex PCR, and TCRdb holds only the in-frame ones, with some missing. The sample lists approximately 170,000 clones, under 90% occurring once. The sequenced sample consisted of peripheral blood. These receptors all come from a woman aged 80 or older with acute or convalescent COVID-19.

V and J are TRBV6-4 and TRBJ2-3; TRBD2 might be the D (6 bases). V lost 6 bases, J lost 4 bases, and 14 bases lay in between. The CDR3 is made up of 14 amino acids. The V gene's germline CDR1 is MRHNA and CDR2 SNTAGT. Here the CDR3 DNA reads TGTGCCAGCAGCCGGGAGTATCTAGCAGATACGCAGTATTTT. This codes for CASSREYLADTQYF.

The V gene is TRBV5-1, the J gene TRBJ2-3; 11 positions match TRBD2. CDR1 is SGHRS, CDR2 YFSETQ, per germline. V lost 3 bases to trimming and J lost 0 bases; unmatched junction nucleotides: 3. The CDR3 consists of 16 residues. CDR3 protein: CASSSRTSGSTDTQYF. CDR3 in DNA: TGCGCCAGCAGCTCCAGGACTAGCGGGAGCACAGATACGCAGTATTTT.

The chain combines TRBV18 with TRBJ2-4, with D perhaps TRBD2 (5 bases). The V end was cut by 3 bases, the J end by 2 bases, with 8 bases between. The germline gives CDR1 KGHSH, CDR2 LQKENI. The CDR3 totals 14 residues. The CDR3 nucleotides read TGTGCCAGCTCACCGACTAATTCCAAAAACATTCAGTACTTC. It codes for CASSPTNSKNIQYF.

J is TRBJ2-1 and V is TRBV18; 13 nucleotides agree with TRBD2. The ends lost 6 bases at V and 15 bases at J; junction bases unmatched: 8. CDR1 and CDR2 (germline): KGHSH, LQKENI. CDR3 length: 13 residues. CDR3 in DNA: TGTGCCAGCTCCCCCGGGACTAGCGGGAACCGGTTCTTC. This codes for CASSPGTSGNRFF.

The rearrangement joins TRBV2 to TRBJ2-1; the match to TRBD1 covers 7 bases. The CDR3 runs to 12 residues. V shed 9 bases and J 6 bases; nucleotides not matched to a gene: 5. Germline values: CDR1 SNHLY, CDR2 FYNNEI. This CDR3 is CARGQPGNEQFF. DNA for the CDR3: TGTGCCAGGGGACAGCCGGGCAATGAGCAGTTCTTC.

This clone was observed a handful of times. The CDR3, as DNA: TGTGCCAGCAGTCGGATCGGGGGGACTGAAGCTTTCTTT. Protein: CASSRIGGTEAFF. V is TRBV6-5 and J is TRBJ1-1, with a weak D call TRBD1 (5 bases). The CDR3 covers 13 residues. The germline V and J ends were trimmed by 5 bases and 5 bases, with 12 bases remaining between them. Germline lookup yields CDR1 MNHEY and CDR2 SVGAGI.